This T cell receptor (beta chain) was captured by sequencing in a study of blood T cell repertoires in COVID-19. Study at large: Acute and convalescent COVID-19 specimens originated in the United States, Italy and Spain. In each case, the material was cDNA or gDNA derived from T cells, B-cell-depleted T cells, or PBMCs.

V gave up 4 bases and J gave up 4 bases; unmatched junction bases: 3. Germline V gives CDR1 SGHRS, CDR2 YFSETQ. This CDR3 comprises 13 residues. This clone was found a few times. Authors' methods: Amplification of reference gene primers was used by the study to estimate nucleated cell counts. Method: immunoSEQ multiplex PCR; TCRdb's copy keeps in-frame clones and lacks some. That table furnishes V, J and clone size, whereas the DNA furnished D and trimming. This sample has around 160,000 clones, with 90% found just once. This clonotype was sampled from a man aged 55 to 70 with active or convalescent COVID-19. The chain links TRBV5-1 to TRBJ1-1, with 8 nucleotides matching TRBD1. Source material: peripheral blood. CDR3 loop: CASSNTGGTEAFF. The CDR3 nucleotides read TGCGCCAGCAGCAACACAGGGGGCACTGAAGCTTTCTTT.